The T cell receptor (beta chain) described here comes from a study of human T cells and chemical hapten exposure. This clonotype has just a few counts. Time point denoted: patch test 1, 2 weeks after DPC sensitization. Stated treatment: therapeutic diphenylcyclopropenone sensitization with weekly scalp DPC. TCRdb reanalysed the RACE reads using MiXCR and keeps one entry per CDR3 protein. The data hold about 82,000 distinct CDR3 sequences, with approximately 11% observed a single time. The V and J ends lost 4 bases and 6 bases, in that order; junction bases with no gene match: 5. CDR3 length: 14 residues. Germline V gene sequence: CDR1 LGHNA, CDR2 YNFKEQ.

The rearrangement uses TRBV4-2 and TRBJ1-4; 7 nucleotides match TRBD1. The TCR was taken from a woman between 50 and 59 years old with alopecia areata. Some clones in this sample may be carry-over from other donors' samples. This specimen was whole blood, taken in connection with sensitization to the hapten diphenylcyclopropenone (DPC). CDR3 region: CASSPRDSDEKLFF. CDR3 DNA: TGTGCCAGCAGCCCCCGGGACAGTGATGAAAAACTGTTTTTT.